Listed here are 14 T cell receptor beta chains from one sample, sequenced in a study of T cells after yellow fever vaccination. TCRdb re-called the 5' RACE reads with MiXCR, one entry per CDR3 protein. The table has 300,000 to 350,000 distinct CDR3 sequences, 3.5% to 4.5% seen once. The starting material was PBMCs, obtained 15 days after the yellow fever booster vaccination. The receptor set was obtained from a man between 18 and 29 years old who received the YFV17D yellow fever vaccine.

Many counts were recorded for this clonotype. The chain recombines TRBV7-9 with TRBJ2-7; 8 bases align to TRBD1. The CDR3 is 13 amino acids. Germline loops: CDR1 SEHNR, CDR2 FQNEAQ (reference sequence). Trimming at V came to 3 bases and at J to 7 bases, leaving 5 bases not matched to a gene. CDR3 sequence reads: CASSLTGDGEQYF. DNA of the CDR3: TGTGCCAGCAGCTTGACAGGGGACGGGGAGCAGTACTTC.

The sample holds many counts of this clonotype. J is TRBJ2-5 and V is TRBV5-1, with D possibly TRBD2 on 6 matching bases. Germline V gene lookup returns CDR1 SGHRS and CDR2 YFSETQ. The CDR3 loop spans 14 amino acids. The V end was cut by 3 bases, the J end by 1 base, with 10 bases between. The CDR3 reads CASSSGTAQETQYF. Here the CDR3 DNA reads TGCGCCAGCAGCTCAGGGACTGCCCAAGAGACCCAGTACTTC.

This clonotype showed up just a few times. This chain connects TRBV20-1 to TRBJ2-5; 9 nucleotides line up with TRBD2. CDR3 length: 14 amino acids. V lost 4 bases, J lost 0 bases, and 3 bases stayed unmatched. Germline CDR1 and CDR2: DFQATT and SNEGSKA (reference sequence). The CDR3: CSATAGGYQETQYF. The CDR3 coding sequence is TGCAGTGCTACGGCGGGGGGGTACCAAGAGACCCAGTACTTC.

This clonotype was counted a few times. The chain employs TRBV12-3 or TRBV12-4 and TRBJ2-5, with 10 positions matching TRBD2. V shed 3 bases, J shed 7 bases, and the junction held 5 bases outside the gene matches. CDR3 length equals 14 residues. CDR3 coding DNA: TGTGCCAGCAGTTTGACTAGCGGGCCAGGGACCCAGTACTTC. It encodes CASSLTSGPGTQYF.

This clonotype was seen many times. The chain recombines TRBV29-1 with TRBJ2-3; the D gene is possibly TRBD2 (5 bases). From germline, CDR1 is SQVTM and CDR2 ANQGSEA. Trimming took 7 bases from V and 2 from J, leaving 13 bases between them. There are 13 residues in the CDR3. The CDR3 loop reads CSALAGDTDTQYF. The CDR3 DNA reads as TGCAGCGCCCTAGCTGGGGACACAGATACGCAGTATTTT.

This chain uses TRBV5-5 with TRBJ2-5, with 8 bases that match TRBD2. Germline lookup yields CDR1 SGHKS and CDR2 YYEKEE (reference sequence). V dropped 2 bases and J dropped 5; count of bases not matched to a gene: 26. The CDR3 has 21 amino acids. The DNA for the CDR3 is TGTGCCAGCAGCTTTGTCAGGGAGGATGGCGGGGGGAGGTTATGGTCGGAGACCCAGTACTTC. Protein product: CASSFVREDGGGRLWSETQYF.

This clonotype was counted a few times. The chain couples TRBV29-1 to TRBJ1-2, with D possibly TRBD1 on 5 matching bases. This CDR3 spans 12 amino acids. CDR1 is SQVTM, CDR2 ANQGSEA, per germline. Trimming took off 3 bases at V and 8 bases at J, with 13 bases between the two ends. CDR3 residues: CSVEQGSGGYTF. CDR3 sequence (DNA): TGCAGCGTTGAGCAGGGATCGGGGGGCTACACCTTC.

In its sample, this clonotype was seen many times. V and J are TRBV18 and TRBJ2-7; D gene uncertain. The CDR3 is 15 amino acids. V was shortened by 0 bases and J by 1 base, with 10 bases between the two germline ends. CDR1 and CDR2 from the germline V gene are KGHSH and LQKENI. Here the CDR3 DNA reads TGTGCCAGCTCACCACCGGCCAGGACGTCCTACGAGCAGTACTTC. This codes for CASSPPARTSYEQYF. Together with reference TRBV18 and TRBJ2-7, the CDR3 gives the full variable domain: NAGVMQNPRHLVRRRGQEARLRCSPMKGHSHVYWYRQLPEEGLKFMVYLQKENIIDESGMPKERFSAEFPKEGPSILRIQQVVRGDSAAYFCASSPPARTSYEQYFGPGTRLTVT.

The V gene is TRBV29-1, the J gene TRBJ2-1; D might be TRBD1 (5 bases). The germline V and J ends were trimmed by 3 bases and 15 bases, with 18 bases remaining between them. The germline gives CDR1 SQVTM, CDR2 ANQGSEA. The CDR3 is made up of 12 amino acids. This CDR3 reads CSVERDLDMLFF. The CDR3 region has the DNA TGCAGCGTTGAGCGCGATTTGGACATGCTGTTCTTC.

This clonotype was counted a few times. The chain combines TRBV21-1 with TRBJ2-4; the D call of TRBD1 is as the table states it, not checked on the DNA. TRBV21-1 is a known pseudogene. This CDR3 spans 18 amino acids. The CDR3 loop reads CASTDGDRAIWRKNIQYF. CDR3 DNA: TGTGCCAGCACCGATGGGGACAGGGCCATATGGCGCAAAAACATTCAGTACTTC.

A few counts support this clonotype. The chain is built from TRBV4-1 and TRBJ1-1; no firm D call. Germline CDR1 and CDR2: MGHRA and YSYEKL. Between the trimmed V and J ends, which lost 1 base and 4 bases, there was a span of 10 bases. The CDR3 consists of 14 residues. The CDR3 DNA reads TGCGCCAGCAGCCAAGCATCATGGGGCACTGAAGCTTTCTTT. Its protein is CASSQASWGTEAFF.

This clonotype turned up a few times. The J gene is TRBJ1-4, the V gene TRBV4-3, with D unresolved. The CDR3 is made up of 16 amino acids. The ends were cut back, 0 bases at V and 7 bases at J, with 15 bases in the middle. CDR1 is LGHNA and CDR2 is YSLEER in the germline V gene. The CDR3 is CASSQDLGVGGEKLFF. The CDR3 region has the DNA TGCGCCAGCAGCCAAGATCTCGGTGTGGGCGGTGAAAAACTGTTTTTT.

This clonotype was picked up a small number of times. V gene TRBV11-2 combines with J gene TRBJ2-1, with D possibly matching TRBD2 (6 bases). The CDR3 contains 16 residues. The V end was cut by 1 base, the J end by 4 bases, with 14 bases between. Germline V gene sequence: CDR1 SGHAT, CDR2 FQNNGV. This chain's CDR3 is CASSLGSLARYNEQFF. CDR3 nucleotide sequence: TGTGCCAGCAGCTTAGGCTCCCTAGCGCGTTACAATGAGCAGTTCTTC. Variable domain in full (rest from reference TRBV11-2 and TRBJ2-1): EAGVAQSPRYKIIEKRQSVAFWCNPISGHATLYWYQQILGQGPKLLIQFQNNGVVDDSQLPKDRFSAERLKGVDSTLKIQPAKLEDSAVYLCASSLGSLARYNEQFFGPGTRLTVL.

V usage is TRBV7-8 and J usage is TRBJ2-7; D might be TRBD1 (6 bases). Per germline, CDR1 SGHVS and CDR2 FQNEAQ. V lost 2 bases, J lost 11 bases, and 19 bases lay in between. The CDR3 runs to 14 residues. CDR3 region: CASSLSRTALQKYF. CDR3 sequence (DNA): TGTGCCAGCAGCTTATCGCGGACAGCCCTTCAGAAGTACTTC.